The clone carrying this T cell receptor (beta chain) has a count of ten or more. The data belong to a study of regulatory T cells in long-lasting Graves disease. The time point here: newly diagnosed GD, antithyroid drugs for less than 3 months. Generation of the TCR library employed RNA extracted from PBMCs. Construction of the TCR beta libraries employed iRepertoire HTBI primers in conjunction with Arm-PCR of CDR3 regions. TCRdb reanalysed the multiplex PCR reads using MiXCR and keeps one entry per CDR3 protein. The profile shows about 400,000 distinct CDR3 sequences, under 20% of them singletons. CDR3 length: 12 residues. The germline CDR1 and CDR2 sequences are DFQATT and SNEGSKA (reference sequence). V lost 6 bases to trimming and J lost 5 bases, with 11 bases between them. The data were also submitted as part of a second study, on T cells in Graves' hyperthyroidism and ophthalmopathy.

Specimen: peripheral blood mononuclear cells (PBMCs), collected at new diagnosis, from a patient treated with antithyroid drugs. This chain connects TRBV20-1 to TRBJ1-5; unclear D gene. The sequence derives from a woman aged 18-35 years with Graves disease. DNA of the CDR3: TGCAGTGCAAGCGCGGAATATCAGCCCCAGCATTTT. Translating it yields CSASAEYQPQHF.